Shown below are 32 T cell receptor beta chains from a single sample sequenced in a study of blood T cell repertoires in COVID-19. Libraries were prepared by immunoSEQ multiplex PCR; TCRdb keeps only in-frame clonotypes and omits some of them. The sample records 200,000 to 300,000 clones, more than 80% being singletons. Sequencing was performed on peripheral blood. The receptors were sampled from a human donor in a cohort sampled during active COVID-19.

The chain has TRBV11-3 and TRBJ2-2; D unclear. CDR1 is SGHNT, CDR2 YENEEA, per germline. This CDR3 comprises 13 residues. Trimming pared 0 bases from V and 7 bases from J, leaving 6 bases between. CDR3 protein: CASSLDRLGELFF. The DNA for the CDR3 is TGTGCCAGCAGCTTAGATCGACTCGGGGAGCTGTTTTTT. Variable domain in full (rest from reference TRBV11-3 and TRBJ2-2): EAGVVQSPRYKIIEKKQPVAFWCNPISGHNTLYWYLQNLGQGPELLIRYENEEAVDDSQLPKDRFSAERLKGVDSTLKIQPAELGDSAVYLCASSLDRLGELFFGEGSRLTVL.

The gene calls are TRBV19 and TRBJ2-7; tentatively, D is TRBD2 (5 bases). The CDR3 sequence is 14 residues long. Germline loops: CDR1 LNHDA, CDR2 SQIVND (reference sequence). V dropped 3 bases and J dropped 1 base, with 10 bases sitting between them. The CDR3 sequence: CASSIGLASYEQYF. The CDR3 coding sequence is TGTGCCAGTAGTATTGGGCTAGCTTCCTACGAGCAGTACTTC.

This chain connects TRBV7-6 to TRBJ2-1; D possibly corresponds to TRBD2 (5 bases). The CDR3 consists of 15 residues. Trimming removed 5 bases from V and 8 bases from J, with 19 bases in between. The germline V gene encodes CDR1 SGHVS and CDR2 FNYEAQ. This chain's CDR3 is CASSQTSGGLDEQFF. CDR3 in DNA: TGTGCCAGCAGCCAGACAAGTGGCGGACTCGATGAGCAGTTCTTC.

Only one count was recorded for this clone. The chain has TRBV9 and TRBJ2-7; the match to TRBD1 covers 8 bases. The J segment lost 3 bases and the V segment lost 2 bases, leaving 4 bases of the junction unmatched. From germline, CDR1 is SGDLS and CDR2 YYNGEE. This CDR3 comprises 14 residues. The CDR3 coding sequence is TGTGCCAGCAGCGTGACAGGGGAAGTCTACGAGCAGTACTTC. Its translation: CASSVTGEVYEQYF.

V gene TRBV7-2 combines with J gene TRBJ2-3, with TRBD2 matching 8 bases. Trimming took 0 bases from V and 2 from J; bases not matched to a gene: 10. The CDR3 has 18 amino acids. The V gene's germline CDR1 is SGHTA and CDR2 FQGNSA. The CDR3 reads CASSLALGGSGNTDTQYF. The CDR3, as DNA: TGTGCCAGCAGCTTAGCGCTTGGGGGTAGCGGGAACACAGATACGCAGTATTTT.

This clone has a single count. V and J are TRBV3-1 (or the pseudogene TRBV3-2) and TRBJ1-1, with D unclear. Trimming shortened V by 2 bases and J by 1 base, and 8 bases separated the two germline ends. The germline gives CDR1 LGHDT, CDR2 YNNKEL (reference sequence). The CDR3 has 14 residues. The CDR3 nucleotides read TGTGCCAGCAGCCAAATAGAATCGAACACTGAAGCTTTCTTT. It is translated as CASSQIESNTEAFF.

The chain employs TRBV5-1 and TRBJ2-5; D not resolved. This CDR3 is built from 11 residues. Germline loops: CDR1 SGHRS, CDR2 YFSETQ. Trimming removed 1 base from V and 4 bases from J, with 2 bases in between. CDR3 nucleotides: TGCGCCAGCAGCTTGCGAGAGACCCAGTACTTC. Residues: CASSLRETQYF.

The chain recombines TRBV19 with TRBJ2-2, with 9 bases that match TRBD1. Germline V CDR1 and CDR2: LNHDA, SQIVND (reference sequence). CDR3 length: 16 amino acids. Trimming removed 3 bases from V and 4 bases from J; junction bases left unmatched: 6. The CDR3 region is CASSMDRGMGTGELFF. CDR3 DNA: TGTGCCAGTAGTATGGACAGGGGTATGGGCACCGGGGAGCTGTTTTTT.

Comments on this clone: Other DNA sequences of this sample code for an identical CDR3. J is TRBJ2-5 and V is TRBV5-4, with 8 bases fitting TRBD1. Germline CDR1 and CDR2: SGHNT and YYREEE (reference sequence). CDR3 length: 14 amino acids. V shed 4 bases and J 4 bases; nucleotides not matched to a gene: 6. In DNA form, the CDR3 reads TGTGCCAGCAGCCTGCGGACAGGGCGAGAGACCCAGTACTTC. This encodes CASSLRTGRETQYF.

The chain links TRBV6-5 to TRBJ1-2, with D possibly TRBD1 on 5 matching bases. V gave up 5 bases and J gave up 4 bases, with 14 bases separating them. CDR3 length: 14 residues. Germline lookup yields CDR1 MNHEY and CDR2 SVGAGI. The CDR3 sequence: CASSPGGASYGYTF. The CDR3 DNA follows: TGTGCCAGCAGTCCGGGAGGGGCCTCCTATGGCTACACCTTC.

The rearrangement links TRBV19 to TRBJ2-3; D possibly corresponds to TRBD1 (5 bases). Germline CDR1 and CDR2: LNHDA and SQIVND (reference sequence). V was trimmed by 4 bases and J by 6 bases, leaving 17 bases between them. The length of the CDR3 is 15 residues. Here the CDR3 DNA reads TGTGCCAGTAGTAGCGAACCAGGGATTCCGGATACGCAGTATTTT. This gives the protein CASSSEPGIPDTQYF.

This rearrangement joins TRBV3-1 (or the pseudogene TRBV3-2) to TRBJ2-1; 10 nucleotides line up with TRBD2. CDR1 and CDR2 from the germline V gene are LGHDT and YNNKEL (reference sequence). The CDR3 spans 16 residues. V lost 0 bases to trimming and J lost 10 bases; unmatched junction nucleotides: 9. CDR3 loop: CASSQDRERGGPEQFF. The CDR3 DNA is TGTGCCAGCAGCCAAGATCGCGAGCGGGGGGGCCCGGAGCAGTTCTTC.

The CDR3 sequence: CASSLGTGSADTQYF. The CDR3 coding sequence is TGCGCCAGCAGCTTGGGGACAGGTAGCGCAGATACGCAGTATTTT. The rearrangement joins TRBV5-1 to TRBJ2-3; 7 nucleotides agree with TRBD1. The ends lost 0 bases at V and 4 bases at J; junction bases unmatched: 5. Germline-derived CDR1 and CDR2 are SGHRS and YFSETQ. This CDR3 is built from 15 residues.

V gene TRBV7-9 combines with J gene TRBJ1-5; the D gene is possibly TRBD1 (5 bases). The CDR3 spans 15 residues. From germline, CDR1 is SEHNR and CDR2 FQNEAQ (reference sequence). V lost 4 bases and J lost 4, with 14 bases in between. The CDR3 DNA follows: TGTGCCAGCAGCTCGGTCAGGGCACCGAATCAGCCCCAGCATTTT. Its protein is CASSSVRAPNQPQHF.

The chain combines TRBV10-1 with TRBJ2-2, with a weak D call TRBD2 (6 bases). Germline-derived CDR1 and CDR2 are WNHNN and SYGVQD (reference sequence). Trimming cost V 0 bases and J 3 bases, with 11 bases left between them. The CDR3 length is 16 residues. The CDR3 nucleotides read TGCGCCAGCAGTGAGTCACCCCGGGACTACACCGGGGAGCTGTTTTTT. Amino acids: CASSESPRDYTGELFF.

In the case of this clone: Distinct nucleotide sequences in the sample also encode this CDR3. This chain connects TRBV10-3 to TRBJ2-1; weak D call: TRBD1 (5 bases). There are 15 residues in the CDR3. V was trimmed by 0 bases and J by 4 bases, leaving 10 bases between them. The V gene's germline CDR1 is ENHRY and CDR2 SYGVKD. CDR3 coding DNA: TGTGCCATCAGTGAGTCGGGGCGGAGTTACAATGAGCAGTTCTTC. It yields the protein CAISESGRSYNEQFF.

V gene TRBV5-4 combines with J gene TRBJ1-1; the D gene is possibly TRBD1 (5 bases). The CDR3 consists of 12 residues. From germline, CDR1 is SGHNT and CDR2 YYREEE (reference sequence). V was shortened by 4 bases and J by 5 bases, with 9 bases between the two germline ends. This CDR3 reads CASSGGGTEAFF. CDR3 in DNA: TGTGCCAGCAGCGGGGGGGGGACTGAAGCTTTCTTT.

The chain has TRBV6-5 and TRBJ2-2; 7 nucleotides match TRBD2. Trimming at V came to 6 bases and at J to 7 bases, leaving 11 bases not matched to a gene. This CDR3 region has 15 residues. Germline V CDR1 and CDR2: MNHEY, SVGAGI. This CDR3 is CASSQPGLLDGELFF. The CDR3 DNA is TGTGCCAGCAGCCAGCCGGGACTATTAGACGGGGAGCTGTTTTTT.

Only a few counts were recorded for this clone. The chain joins TRBV5-1 to TRBJ2-2; 14 bases fit TRBD2. With V trimmed by 4 bases and J by 4 bases, 6 bases remained unmatched. Germline assignment: CDR1 SGHRS and CDR2 YFSETQ. The CDR3 extends over 17 amino acids. As DNA, the CDR3 is TGCGCCAGCAGCCAACTTGGGACTAGCGGGAGCACCGGGGAGCTGTTTTTT. Translated: CASSQLGTSGSTGELFF.

The chain joins TRBV4-1 to TRBJ2-6; the D gene is possibly TRBD1 (6 bases). The germline CDR1 and CDR2 sequences are MGHRA and YSYEKL. V gave up 0 bases and J gave up 2 bases, with 11 bases separating them. This CDR3 has 17 amino acids. The CDR3: CASSQEGPGAGANVLTF. CDR3 DNA sequence: TGCGCCAGCAGCCAAGAAGGACCAGGGGCTGGGGCCAACGTCCTGACTTTC.

The chain combines TRBV7-6 with TRBJ2-1; D gene uncertain. V lost 5 bases, J lost 0 bases, and 14 bases lay in between. CDR3 length equals 16 residues. Germline-derived CDR1 and CDR2 are SGHVS and FNYEAQ. This CDR3 is CASSLSTANSYNEQFF. CDR3 nucleotide sequence: TGTGCCAGCAGCCTTTCAACAGCAAACTCCTACAATGAGCAGTTCTTC.

The CDR3 region is CASSTRGPGANVLTF. As DNA, the CDR3 is TGTGCCAGCAGCACCAGGGGGCCTGGGGCCAACGTCCTGACTTTC. V is TRBV5-6 and J is TRBJ2-6; 8 nucleotides align to TRBD1. The trim removed 4 bases at V and 2 bases at J, leaving 2 bases unmatched. Germline CDR1 reads SGHDT; CDR2 reads YYEEEE. The CDR3 loop spans 15 amino acids.

V usage is TRBV10-2 and J usage is TRBJ2-5; D is perhaps TRBD1 (6 bases). The V gene lost 3 bases and the J gene lost 6 bases, with 14 bases spanning the gap. The CDR3 has 14 amino acids. Looked up from germline, CDR1 is WSHSY and CDR2 is SAAADI. CDR3: CASSDRRGFQTQYF. CDR3 bases: TGCGCCAGCAGTGATAGAAGGGGGTTTCAGACCCAGTACTTC.

This clone was counted only a few times. The CDR3: CASSLAPSGGLDTQYF. The CDR3, as DNA: TGTGCCAGCAGCTTAGCTCCTAGCGGGGGACTAGATACGCAGTATTTT. The chain recombines TRBV7-2 with TRBJ2-3; 10 bases are a match to TRBD2. V dropped 0 bases and J dropped 5; count of bases not matched to a gene: 5. The CDR3 has 16 amino acids. Germline V gives CDR1 SGHTA, CDR2 FQGNSA.

The chain has TRBV15 and TRBJ2-1; no clear D. Germline V lookup: CDR1 LNHNV, CDR2 YYDKDF (reference sequence). This CDR3 has 17 residues. V shed 0 bases and J shed 0 bases, with 12 bases lying between them. The CDR3 nucleotides are TGTGCCACCAGCAGAGATCGAACTTCGAGCTCCTACAATGAGCAGTTCTTC. Translating it yields CATSRDRTSSSYNEQFF.

The chain is built from TRBV28 and TRBJ2-7; no reliable D call. Trimming left V 6 bases short and J 3 bases short, with 6 bases between. The CDR3 runs to 11 residues. Germline V gene lookup returns CDR1 MDHEN and CDR2 SYDVKM. The CDR3 DNA reads as TGTGCCAGCAGATCCCACTACGAGCAGTACTTC. Protein product: CASRSHYEQYF.

The V and J genes are TRBV18 and TRBJ1-5; TRBD1 matches at 7 bases. This CDR3 is built from 14 residues. V was clipped by 1 base and J by 7 bases; unmatched bases: 4. Germline V gene lookup returns CDR1 KGHSH and CDR2 LQKENI. The CDR3 DNA sequence: TGTGCCAGCTCACCACAGGGGGCAGGGCAGCCCCAGCATTTT. Amino acids: CASSPQGAGQPQHF.

V gene TRBV5-1 combines with J gene TRBJ2-2; possible D gene TRBD1, 5 bases. CDR3 length equals 13 residues. Trimming left V 9 bases short and J 1 base short, with 10 bases between. From germline, CDR1 is SGHRS and CDR2 YFSETQ. The CDR3 is CATMDKNTGELFF. As DNA, the CDR3 is TGCGCCACCATGGACAAGAACACCGGGGAGCTGTTTTTT.

This clone was seen a single time. This chain joins TRBV19 and TRBJ2-2; maybe TRBD2 (5 bases). Germline V gene data show CDR1 as LNHDA and CDR2 as SQIVND (reference sequence). This CDR3 contains 13 residues. V dropped 7 bases and J dropped 4 bases, with 10 bases sitting between them. In nucleotides, the CDR3 is TGTGCCAGTAATCGAGGGATCACCGGGGAGCTGTTTTTT. Its translation is CASNRGITGELFF.

J is TRBJ1-2 and V is TRBV4-1; 7 bases line up with TRBD1. CDR3 size: 16 residues. The J segment lost 4 bases and the V segment lost 0 bases, leaving 8 bases of the junction unmatched. Germline values: CDR1 MGHRA, CDR2 YSYEKL. The chain's CDR3 is CASSQERRGGIYGYTF. CDR3 bases: TGCGCCAGCAGCCAAGAGAGGAGAGGGGGCATCTATGGCTACACCTTC.

The chain has TRBV6-6 and TRBJ2-1; 14 nucleotides match TRBD2. CDR3 size: 16 residues. The germline V gene encodes CDR1 MNHNY and CDR2 SVGAGI (reference sequence). Trimming cost V 6 bases and J 5 bases; bases outside gene matches: 6. In nucleotides, the CDR3 is TGTGCCAGCAGGGGGACTAGCGGGAGTGCTAACAATGAGCAGTTCTTC. It is translated as CASRGTSGSANNEQFF.

The chain uses TRBV6-1 and TRBJ1-1; 8 positions agree with TRBD1. The CDR3 extends over 14 amino acids. Germline trimming cut 1 base from V and 9 bases from J; bases unmatched to any gene: 7. Germline V CDR1 and CDR2: MNHNS, SASEGT. CDR3 sequence: CASSEGAAGGKAFF. CDR3 DNA: TGTGCCAGCAGTGAAGGCGCGGCAGGGGGCAAAGCTTTCTTT.